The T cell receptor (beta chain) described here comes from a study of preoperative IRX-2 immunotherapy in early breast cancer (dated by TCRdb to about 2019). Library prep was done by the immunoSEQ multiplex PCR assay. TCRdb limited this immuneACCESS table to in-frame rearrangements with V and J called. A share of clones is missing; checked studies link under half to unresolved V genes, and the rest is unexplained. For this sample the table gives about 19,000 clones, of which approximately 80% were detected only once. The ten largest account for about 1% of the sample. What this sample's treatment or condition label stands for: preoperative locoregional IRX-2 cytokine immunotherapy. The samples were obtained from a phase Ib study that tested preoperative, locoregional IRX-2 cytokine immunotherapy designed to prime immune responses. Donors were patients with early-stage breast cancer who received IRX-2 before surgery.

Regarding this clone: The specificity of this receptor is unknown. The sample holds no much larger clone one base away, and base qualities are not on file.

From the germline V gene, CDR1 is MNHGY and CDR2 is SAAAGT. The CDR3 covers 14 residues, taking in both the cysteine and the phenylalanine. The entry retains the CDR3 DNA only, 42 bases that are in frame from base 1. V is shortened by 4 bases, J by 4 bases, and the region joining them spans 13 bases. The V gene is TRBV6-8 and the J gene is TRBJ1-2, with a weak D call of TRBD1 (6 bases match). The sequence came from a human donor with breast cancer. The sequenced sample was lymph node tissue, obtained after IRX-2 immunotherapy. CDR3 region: CASSLLNRAYGYTF. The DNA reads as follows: TGTGCCAGCAGTTTATTAAACAGGGCCTATGGCTACACCTTC.